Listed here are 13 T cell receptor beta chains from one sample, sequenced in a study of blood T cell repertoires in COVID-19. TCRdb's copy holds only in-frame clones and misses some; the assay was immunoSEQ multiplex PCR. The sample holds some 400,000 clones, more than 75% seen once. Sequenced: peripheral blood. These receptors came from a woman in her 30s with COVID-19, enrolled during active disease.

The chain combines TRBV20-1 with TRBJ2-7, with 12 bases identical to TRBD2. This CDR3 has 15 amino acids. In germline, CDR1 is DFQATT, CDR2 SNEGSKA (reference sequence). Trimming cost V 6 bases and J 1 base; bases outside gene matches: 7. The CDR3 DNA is TGCAGTGCCAGTTCTAGCGGGAGGGCTTCCTACGAGCAGTACTTC. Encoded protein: CSASSSGRASYEQYF.

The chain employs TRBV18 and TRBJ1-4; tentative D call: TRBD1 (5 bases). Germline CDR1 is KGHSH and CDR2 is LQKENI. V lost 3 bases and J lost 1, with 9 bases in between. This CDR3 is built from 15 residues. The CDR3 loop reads CASSPQGGTNEKLFF. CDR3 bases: TGTGCCAGCTCACCGCAGGGAGGAACTAATGAAAAACTGTTTTTT.

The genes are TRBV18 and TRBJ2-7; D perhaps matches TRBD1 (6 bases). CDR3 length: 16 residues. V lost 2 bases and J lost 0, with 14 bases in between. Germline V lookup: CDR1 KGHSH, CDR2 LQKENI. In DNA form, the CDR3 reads TGTGCCAGCTCACCATTTAGCAGGGGCCTCTCCTACGAGCAGTACTTC. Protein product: CASSPFSRGLSYEQYF.

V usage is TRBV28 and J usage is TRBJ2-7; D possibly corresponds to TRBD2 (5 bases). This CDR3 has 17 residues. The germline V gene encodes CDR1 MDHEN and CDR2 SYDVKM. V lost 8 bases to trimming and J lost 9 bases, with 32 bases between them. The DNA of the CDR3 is TGTGCCAGCGGGCTTGAGGGTCGCCTTACCAACTTATATGGGCAGTACTTC. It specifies CASGLEGRLTNLYGQYF.

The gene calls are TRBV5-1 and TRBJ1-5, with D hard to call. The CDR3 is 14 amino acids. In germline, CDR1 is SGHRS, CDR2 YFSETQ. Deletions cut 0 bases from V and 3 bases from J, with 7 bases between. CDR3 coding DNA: TGCGCCAGCAGCTTGGGACAAGCCAATCAGCCCCAGCATTTT. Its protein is CASSLGQANQPQHF.

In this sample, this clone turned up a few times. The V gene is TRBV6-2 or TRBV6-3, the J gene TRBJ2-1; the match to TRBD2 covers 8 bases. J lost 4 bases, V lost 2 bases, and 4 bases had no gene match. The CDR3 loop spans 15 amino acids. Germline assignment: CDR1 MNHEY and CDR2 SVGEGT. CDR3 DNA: TGTGCCAGCAGTTACACTAGCGGTGGTTACAATGAGCAGTTCTTC. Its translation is CASSYTSGGYNEQFF.

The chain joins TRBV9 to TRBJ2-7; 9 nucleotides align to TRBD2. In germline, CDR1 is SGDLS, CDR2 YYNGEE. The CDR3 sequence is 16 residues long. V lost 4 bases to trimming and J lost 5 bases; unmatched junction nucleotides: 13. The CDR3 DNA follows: TGTGCCAGCAGCCTCAGCGGTAGCGGGAGCGTCAACGAGCAGTACTTC. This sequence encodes CASSLSGSGSVNEQYF.

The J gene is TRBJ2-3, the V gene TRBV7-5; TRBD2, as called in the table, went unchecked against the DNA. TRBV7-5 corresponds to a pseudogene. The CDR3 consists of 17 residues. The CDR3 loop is CVRSSPGLAGDPDTQYF. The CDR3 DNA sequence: TGTGTCAGAAGCTCACCCGGACTAGCGGGAGACCCAGATACGCAGTATTTT.

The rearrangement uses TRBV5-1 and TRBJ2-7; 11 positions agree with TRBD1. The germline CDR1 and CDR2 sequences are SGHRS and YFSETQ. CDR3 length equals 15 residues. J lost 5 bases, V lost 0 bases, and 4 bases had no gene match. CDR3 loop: CASSLGTGGLNEQYF. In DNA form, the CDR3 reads TGCGCCAGCAGCTTGGGGACAGGGGGCTTGAACGAGCAGTACTTC.

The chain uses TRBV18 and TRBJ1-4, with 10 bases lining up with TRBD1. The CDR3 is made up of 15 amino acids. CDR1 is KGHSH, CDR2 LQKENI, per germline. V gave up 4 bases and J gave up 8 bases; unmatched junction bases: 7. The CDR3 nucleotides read TGTGCCAGCTCACGACTCCGGGACAGGGGAGAAAAACTGTTTTTT. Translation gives CASSRLRDRGEKLFF.

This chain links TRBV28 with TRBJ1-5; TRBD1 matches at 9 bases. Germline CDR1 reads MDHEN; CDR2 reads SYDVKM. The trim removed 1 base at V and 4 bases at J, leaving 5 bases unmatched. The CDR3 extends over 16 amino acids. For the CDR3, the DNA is TGTGCCAGCAGTTTATCGGCGGGACAGGGTAATCAGCCCCAGCATTTT. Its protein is CASSLSAGQGNQPQHF. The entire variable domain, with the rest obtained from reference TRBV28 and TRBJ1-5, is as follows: DVKVTQSSRYLVKRTGEKVFLECVQDMDHENMFWYRQDPGLGLRLIYFSYDVKMKEKGDIPEGYSVSREKKERFSLILESASTNQTSMYLCASSLSAGQGNQPQHFGDGTRLSIL.

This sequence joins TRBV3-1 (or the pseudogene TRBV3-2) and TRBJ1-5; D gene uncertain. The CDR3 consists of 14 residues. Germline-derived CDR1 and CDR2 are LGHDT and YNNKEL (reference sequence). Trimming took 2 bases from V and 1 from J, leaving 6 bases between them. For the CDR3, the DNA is TGTGCCAGCAGCCAAAATCAGAGCAATCAGCCCCAGCATTTT. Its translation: CASSQNQSNQPQHF.

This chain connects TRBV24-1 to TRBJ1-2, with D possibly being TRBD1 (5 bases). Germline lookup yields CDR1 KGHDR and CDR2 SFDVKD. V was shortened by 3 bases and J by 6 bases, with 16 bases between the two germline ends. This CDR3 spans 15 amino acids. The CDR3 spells CATSDPGTGRNGYTF. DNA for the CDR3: TGTGCCACCAGTGATCCCGGGACGGGGAGGAATGGCTACACCTTC.